This record covers a single T cell receptor (beta chain). The antigen is undetermined. These data originate in a study of persistence of HIV-infected CD4 T cells. This was the immunoSEQ version 4 assay in survey mode. Clones were sequenced by immunoSEQ multiplex PCR, and TCRdb holds only the in-frame ones, with some missing. Of 10,000 or so clones listed, approximately 82% are singletons. The J segment lost 7 bases and the V segment lost 9 bases, leaving 8 bases of the junction unmatched. This CDR3 has 14 residues. The germline CDR1 and CDR2 sequences are LNHNV and YYDKDF (reference sequence). Cells were stimulated with overlapping HIV-1 Gag 15-mer peptides. Sorting selected CD4+ T cells upregulating both CD40 ligand and CD69.

V usage is TRBV15 and J usage is TRBJ2-1, with 11 bases lining up with TRBD1. The source was CD4+ T cells sorted from PBMCs after approximately 20-hour stimulation, collected from a patient who received antiretroviral therapy. This TCR derives from an adult woman with HIV who was CMV-seropositive. The chain's CDR3 is CATQRDRGENEQFF. CDR3 coding DNA: TGTGCCACGCAAAGGGACAGGGGGGAAAATGAGCAGTTCTTC.